The clone carrying this T cell receptor (beta chain) was detected a few times. Its target is unknown. Sequencing was performed with immunoSEQ multiplex PCR; in TCRdb, only in-frame clones are kept and a portion is missing. The sample carries around 120,000 clones, around 90% recorded once. This record comes from a study of T cell responses to AZD1222 COVID-19 vaccine. Findings and caveats of the study: Just five to seven people given AZD1222 tested seropositive at baseline. Females made up more of the donors, who were largely white British, and clonal diversity may have come out too low. Researchers report vaccine-associated CD4 TCRs spanning spike, with dominance at 160-218 and 743-854. It was only after the peak T cell response that any repertoires were sampled.

The sample in question was peripheral blood, obtained on day 0 of AZD1222 vaccination. This clonotype was obtained from an adult in good health.

The CDR3 sequence: CASSSGQGILLGQPQHF. As DNA, the CDR3 is TGTGCCAGCAGCTCGGGACAGGGAATCTTGCTTGGTCAGCCCCAGCATTTT. V gene TRBV7-6 combines with J gene TRBJ1-5; 9 bases align to TRBD1. J gave up 6 bases and V 4 bases, and 13 bases lay outside the gene matches. This CDR3 is 17 amino acids long. CDR1 and CDR2 from the germline V gene are SGHVS and FNYEAQ.